The clone carrying this TCR beta chain was picked up a small number of times. This entry comes from a study of blood T cell repertoires in COVID-19. Study-level background: Samples representing acute and convalescent COVID-19 were sourced from the United States, Italy and Spain. The cDNA or gDNA used as material had been derived from T cells, B-cell-depleted T cells, or PBMCs.

This CDR3 has 15 amino acids. Per the germline V gene, CDR1 is MGHRA and CDR2 is YSYEKL. V lost 5 bases to trimming and J lost 4 bases, with 15 bases between them. Per the original methods: Estimation of nucleated cell counts was performed using reference gene primer amplification. The method was immunoSEQ multiplex PCR; TCRdb's version includes in-frame clones alone and lacks a portion of them. From that table come the V and J calls and clone size; the DNA was used to work out D and trimming. This sample has around 180,000 clones, with about nine tenths found just once. The chain couples TRBV4-1 to TRBJ1-5, with D perhaps TRBD1 (5 bases). The specimen sequenced was peripheral blood. This TCR came from a man aged 60-69 years with acute or convalescent COVID-19. Here the CDR3 reads CASSLRDSLNQPQHF. CDR3 nucleotide sequence: TGCGCCAGCAGCTTACGCGACAGCCTAAATCAGCCCCAGCATTTT.